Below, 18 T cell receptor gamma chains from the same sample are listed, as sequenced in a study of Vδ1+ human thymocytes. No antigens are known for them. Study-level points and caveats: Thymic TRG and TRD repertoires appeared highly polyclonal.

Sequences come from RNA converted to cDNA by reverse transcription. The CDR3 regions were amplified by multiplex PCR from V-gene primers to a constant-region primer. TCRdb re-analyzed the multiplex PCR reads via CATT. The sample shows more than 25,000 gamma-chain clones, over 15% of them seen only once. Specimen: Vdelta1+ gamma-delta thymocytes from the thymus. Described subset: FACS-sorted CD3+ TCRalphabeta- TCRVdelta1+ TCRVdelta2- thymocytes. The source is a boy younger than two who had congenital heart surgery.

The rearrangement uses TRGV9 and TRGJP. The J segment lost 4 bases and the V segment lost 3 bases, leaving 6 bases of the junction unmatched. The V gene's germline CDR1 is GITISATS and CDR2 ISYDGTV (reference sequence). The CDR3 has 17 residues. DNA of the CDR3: TGTGCCTTGTGGGAGCTATATCAAGAGTTGGGCAAAAAAATCAAGGTATTT. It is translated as CALWELYQELGKKIKVF.

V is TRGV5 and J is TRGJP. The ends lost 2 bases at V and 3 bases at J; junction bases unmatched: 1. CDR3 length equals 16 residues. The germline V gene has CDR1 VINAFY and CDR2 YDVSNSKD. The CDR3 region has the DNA TGTGCCACCTGGGACACGCAAGAGTTGGGCAAAAAAATCAAGGTATTT. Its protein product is CATWDTQELGKKIKVF.

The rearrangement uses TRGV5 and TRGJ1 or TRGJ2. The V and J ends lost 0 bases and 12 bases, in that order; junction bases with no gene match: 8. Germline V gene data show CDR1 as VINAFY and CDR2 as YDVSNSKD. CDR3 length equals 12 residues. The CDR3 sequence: CATWDRPLWKLF. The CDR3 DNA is TGTGCCACCTGGGACAGGCCGCTTTGGAAACTCTTT.

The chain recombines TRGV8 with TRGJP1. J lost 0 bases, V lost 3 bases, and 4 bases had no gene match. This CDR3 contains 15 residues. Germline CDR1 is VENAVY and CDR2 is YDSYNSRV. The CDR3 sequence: CATWDVYTTGWFKIF. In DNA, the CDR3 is TGTGCCACCTGGGATGTTTATACCACTGGTTGGTTCAAGATATTT.

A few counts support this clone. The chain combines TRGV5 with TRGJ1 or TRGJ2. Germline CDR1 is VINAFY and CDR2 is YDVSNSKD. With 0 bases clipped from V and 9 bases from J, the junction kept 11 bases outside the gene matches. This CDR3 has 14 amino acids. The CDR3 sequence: CATWDRAAGVKKLF. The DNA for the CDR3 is TGTGCCACCTGGGACAGGGCGGCCGGGGTTAAGAAACTCTTT.

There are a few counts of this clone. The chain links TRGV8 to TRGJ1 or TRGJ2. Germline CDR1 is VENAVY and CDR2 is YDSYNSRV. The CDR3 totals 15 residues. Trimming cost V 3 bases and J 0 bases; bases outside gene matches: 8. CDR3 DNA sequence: TGTGCCACCTGGGATGAAGGGAGGAATTATTATAAGAAACTCTTT. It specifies CATWDEGRNYYKKLF.

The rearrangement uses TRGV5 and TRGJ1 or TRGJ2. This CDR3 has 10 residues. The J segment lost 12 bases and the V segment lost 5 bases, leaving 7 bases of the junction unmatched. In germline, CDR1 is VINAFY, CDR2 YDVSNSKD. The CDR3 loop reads CATWGWGKLF. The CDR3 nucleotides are TGTGCCACCTGGGGCTGGGGGAAACTCTTT.

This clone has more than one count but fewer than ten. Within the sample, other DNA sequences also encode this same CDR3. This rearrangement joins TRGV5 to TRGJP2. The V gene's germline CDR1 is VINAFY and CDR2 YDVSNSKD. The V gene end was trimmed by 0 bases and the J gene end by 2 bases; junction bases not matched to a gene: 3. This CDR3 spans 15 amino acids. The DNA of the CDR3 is TGTGCCACCTGGGACAGGCCGAGTAGTGATTGGATCAAGACGTTT. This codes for CATWDRPSSDWIKTF.

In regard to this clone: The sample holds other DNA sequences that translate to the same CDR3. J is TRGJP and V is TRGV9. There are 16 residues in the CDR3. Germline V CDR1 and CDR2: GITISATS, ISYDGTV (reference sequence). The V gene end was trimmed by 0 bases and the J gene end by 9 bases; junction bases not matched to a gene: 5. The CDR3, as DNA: TGTGCCTTGTGGGAGGTGCAAAGGTTGGGCAAAAAAATCAAGGTATTT. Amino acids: CALWEVQRLGKKIKVF.

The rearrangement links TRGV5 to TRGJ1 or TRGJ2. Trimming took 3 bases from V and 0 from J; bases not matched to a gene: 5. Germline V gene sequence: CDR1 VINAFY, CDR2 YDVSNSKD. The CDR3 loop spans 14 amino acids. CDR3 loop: CATWDSSNYYKKLF. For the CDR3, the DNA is TGTGCCACCTGGGACTCTTCGAATTATTATAAGAAACTCTTT.

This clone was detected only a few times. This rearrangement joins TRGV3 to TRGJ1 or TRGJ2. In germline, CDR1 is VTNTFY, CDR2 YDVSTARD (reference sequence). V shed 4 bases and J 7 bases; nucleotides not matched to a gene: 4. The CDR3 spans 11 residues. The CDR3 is CATWDQYKKLF. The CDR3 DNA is TGTGCCACCTGGGATCAGTATAAGAAACTCTTT.

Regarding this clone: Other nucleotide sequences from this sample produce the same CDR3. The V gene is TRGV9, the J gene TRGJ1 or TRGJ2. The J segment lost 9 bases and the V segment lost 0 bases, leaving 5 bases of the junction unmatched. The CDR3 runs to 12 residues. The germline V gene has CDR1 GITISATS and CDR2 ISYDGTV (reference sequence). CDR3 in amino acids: CALWEVRGKKLF. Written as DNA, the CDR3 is TGTGCCTTGTGGGAGGTGCGCGGTAAGAAACTCTTT.

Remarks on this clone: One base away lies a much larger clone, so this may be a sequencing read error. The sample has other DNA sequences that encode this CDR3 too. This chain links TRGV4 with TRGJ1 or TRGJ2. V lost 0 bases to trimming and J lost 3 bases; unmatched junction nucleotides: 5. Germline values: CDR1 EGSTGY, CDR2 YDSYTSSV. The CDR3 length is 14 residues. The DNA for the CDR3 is TGTGCCACCTGGGATGGGCTGGGTTATTATAAGAAACTCTTT. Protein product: CATWDGLGYYKKLF.

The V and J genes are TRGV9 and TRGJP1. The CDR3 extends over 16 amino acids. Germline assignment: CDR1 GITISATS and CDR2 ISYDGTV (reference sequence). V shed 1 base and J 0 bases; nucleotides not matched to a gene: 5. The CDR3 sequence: CALWEVLYTTGWFKIF. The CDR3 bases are TGTGCCTTGTGGGAGGTCCTTTATACCACTGGTTGGTTCAAGATATTT.

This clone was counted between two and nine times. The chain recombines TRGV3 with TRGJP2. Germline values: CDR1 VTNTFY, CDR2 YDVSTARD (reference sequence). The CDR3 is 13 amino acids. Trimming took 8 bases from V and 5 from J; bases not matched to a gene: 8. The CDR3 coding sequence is TGTGCCACCTACGAGGTAAGTGATTGGATCAAGACGTTT. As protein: CATYEVSDWIKTF.

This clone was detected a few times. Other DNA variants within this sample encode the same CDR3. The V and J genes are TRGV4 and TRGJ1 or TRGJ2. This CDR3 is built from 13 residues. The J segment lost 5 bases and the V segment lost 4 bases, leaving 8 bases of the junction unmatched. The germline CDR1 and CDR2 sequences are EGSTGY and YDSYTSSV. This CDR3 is CATWDRGNYKKLF. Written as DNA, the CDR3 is TGTGCCACCTGGGACCGGGGGAATTATAAGAAACTCTTT.

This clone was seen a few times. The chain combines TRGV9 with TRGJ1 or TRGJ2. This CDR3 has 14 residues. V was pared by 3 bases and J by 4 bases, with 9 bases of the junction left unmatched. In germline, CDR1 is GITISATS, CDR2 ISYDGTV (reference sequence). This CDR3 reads CALWELSPYYKKLF. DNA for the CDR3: TGTGCCTTGTGGGAGCTTTCCCCATATTATAAGAAACTCTTT.

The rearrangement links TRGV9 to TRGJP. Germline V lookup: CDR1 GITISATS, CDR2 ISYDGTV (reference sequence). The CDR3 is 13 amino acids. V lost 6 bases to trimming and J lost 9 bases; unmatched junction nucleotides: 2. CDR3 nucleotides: TGTGCCTTGTGGTTGTTGGGCAAAAAAATCAAGGTATTT. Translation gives CALWLLGKKIKVF.